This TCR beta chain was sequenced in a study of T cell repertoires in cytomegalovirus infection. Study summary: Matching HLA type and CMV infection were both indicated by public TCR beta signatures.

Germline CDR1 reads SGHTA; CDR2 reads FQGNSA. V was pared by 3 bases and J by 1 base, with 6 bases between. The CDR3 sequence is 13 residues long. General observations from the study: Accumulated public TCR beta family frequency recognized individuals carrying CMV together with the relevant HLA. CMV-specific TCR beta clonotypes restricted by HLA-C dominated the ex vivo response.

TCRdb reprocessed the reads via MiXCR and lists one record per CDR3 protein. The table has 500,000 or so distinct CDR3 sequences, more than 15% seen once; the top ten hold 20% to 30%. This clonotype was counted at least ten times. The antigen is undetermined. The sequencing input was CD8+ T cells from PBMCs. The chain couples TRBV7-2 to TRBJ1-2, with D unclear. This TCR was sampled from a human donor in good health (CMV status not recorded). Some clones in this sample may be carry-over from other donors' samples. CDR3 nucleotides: TGTGCCAGCAGCTTTGGAGTTAACTATGGCTACACCTTC. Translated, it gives CASSFGVNYGYTF.